The source of this T cell receptor beta chain is a study of blood T cell repertoires in COVID-19 (dated by TCRdb to about 2020). For the wider study: Collaborator samples came from the United States, Italy and Spain and covered acute and convalescent phases of COVID-19. The prospective study material was composed of cDNA or gDNA derived from T cells, B-cell-depleted T cells, or PBMCs. The dataset comprised deeply sampled blood TCRbeta repertoires from subjects exposed to, actively infected with, or recovered from COVID-19. The repertoires were released in a freely available public database meant as a resource for research on the immune response to SARS-CoV-2. The samples were drawn from two sources: the first 160 participants of the ongoing ImmuneRACE study, and over 1,000 subjects contributed by 6 global collaborators. Where HLA class I and class II types were available, the types were taken from metadata supplied by the sample provider, not from assay-based typing. Sample metadata almost always included a de-identified subject ID, COVID-19 status, age in years and sex. General conclusions and limits of the study: The quantity of clinical and demographic metadata differed by source and by participant and was supplied without curation.

Collaborating institutions collected whole blood in K2EDTA tubes following their own protocols. For TCRbeta analysis, collaborator samples were shipped as frozen whole blood, as isolated PBMCs, or as DNA extracted from either sample type. This clone was observed a single time. Its recognized antigen is unknown. Base qualities are not recorded, but no much larger clone differs from it by a single base. TCRbeta CDR3 regions were amplified from genomic DNA using the immunoSEQ Assay, a bias-controlled multiplex PCR. The authors processed their data as follows. Nucleated cell counts per sample were estimated from amplification of reference gene primers within the assay. Sequence reads were collapsed and filtered to measure the absolute abundance of every unique TCRbeta CDR3 rearrangement. For each sample, productive Simpson clonality was calculated as the square root of Simpson's diversity index across productive rearrangements. Entries here come from immuneACCESS through TCRdb and include only in-frame sequences with V and J called. Some clones fail to appear in such tables; in the studies checked, an unresolved V gene covers under half of the shortfall, and the cause of the remainder is unknown. V, J and clone size are those of that table, while D and trimming were read from the DNA. In this sample the table shows approximately 140,000 clones, more than 80% of which occur a single time. The ten largest account for 7% to 10% of the sample.

From the cysteine through the phenylalanine, the CDR3 covers 14 amino acids. Only CDR3 DNA remains: 42 bases, in frame from the first base. Reading the germline V gene (reference sequence) gives CDR1 LNHDA and CDR2 SQIVND. Relative to germline, V is missing 4 bases and J is missing 6 bases, with 5 bases of the junction outside any gene match. The material sequenced was peripheral blood. The source of this sequence is a human donor with acute or convalescent COVID-19. The donor label of this sample is uncertain. Recombination connected TRBV19 to TRBJ1-2; 10 central nucleotides agree with TRBD1. For the CDR3, the sequence is CASSRQGAEDGYTF. The sequenced DNA: TGTGCCAGTAGTAGACAGGGGGCAGAGGATGGCTACACCTTC.